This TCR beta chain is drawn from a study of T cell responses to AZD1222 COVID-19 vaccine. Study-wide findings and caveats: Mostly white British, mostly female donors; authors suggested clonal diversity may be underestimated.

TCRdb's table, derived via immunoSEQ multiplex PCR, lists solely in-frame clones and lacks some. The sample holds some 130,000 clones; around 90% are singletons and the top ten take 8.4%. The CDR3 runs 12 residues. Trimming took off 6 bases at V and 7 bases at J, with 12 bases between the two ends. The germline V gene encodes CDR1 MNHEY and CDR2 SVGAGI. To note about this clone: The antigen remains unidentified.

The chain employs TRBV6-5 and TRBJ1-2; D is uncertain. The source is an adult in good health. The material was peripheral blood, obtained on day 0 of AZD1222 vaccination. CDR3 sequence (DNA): TGTGCCAGCAGGCGCGAGGTTGGTGGCTACACCTTC. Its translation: CASRREVGGYTF.